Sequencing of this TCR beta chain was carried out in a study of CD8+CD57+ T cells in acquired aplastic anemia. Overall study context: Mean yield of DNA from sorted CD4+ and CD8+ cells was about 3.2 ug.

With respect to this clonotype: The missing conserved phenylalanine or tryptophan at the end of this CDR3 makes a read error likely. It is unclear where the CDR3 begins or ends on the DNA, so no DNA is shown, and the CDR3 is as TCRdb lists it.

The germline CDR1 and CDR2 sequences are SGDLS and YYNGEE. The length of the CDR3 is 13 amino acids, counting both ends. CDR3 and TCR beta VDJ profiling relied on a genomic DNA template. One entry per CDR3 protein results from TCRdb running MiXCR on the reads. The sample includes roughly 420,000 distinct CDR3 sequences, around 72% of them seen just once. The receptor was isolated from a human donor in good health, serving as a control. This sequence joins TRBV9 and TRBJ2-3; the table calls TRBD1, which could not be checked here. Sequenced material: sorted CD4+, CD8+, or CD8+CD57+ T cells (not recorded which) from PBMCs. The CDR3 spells CASSVGTGGYSYI.